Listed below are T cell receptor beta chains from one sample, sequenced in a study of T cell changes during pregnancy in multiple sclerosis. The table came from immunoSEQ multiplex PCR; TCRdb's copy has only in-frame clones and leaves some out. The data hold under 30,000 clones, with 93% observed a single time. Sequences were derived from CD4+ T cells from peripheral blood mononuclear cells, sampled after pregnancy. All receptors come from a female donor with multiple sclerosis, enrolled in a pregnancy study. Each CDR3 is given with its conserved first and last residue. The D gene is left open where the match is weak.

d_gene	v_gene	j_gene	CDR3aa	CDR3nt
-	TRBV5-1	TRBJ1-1	CASSFGGEAFF	TGCGCCAGCAGCTTCGGAGGTGAAGCTTTCTTT
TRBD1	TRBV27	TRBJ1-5	CASSRGQGGQPQHF	TGTGCCAGCAGCCGGGGACAGGGTGGACAGCCCCAGCATTTT
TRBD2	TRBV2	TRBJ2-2	CASSARASGANTGELFF	TGTGCCAGCAGTGCTAGGGCTAGCGGGGCGAACACCGGGGAGCTGTTTTTT
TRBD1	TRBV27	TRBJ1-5	CASRTGTGNNQPQHF	TGTGCCAGCAGGACCGGGACAGGGAACAATCAGCCCCAGCATTTT
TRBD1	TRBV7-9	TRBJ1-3	CASSQGTGSGNTIYF	TGTGCCAGCAGCCAAGGGACAGGCTCTGGAAACACCATATATTTT
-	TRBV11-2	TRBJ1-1	CASSLVARDTEAFF	TGTGCCAGCAGCTTAGTAGCCAGGGACACTGAAGCTTTCTTT
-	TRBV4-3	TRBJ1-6	CASSQQQGDNNSPLHF	TGCGCCAGCAGCCAACAACAGGGAGACAATAATTCACCCCTCCACTTT
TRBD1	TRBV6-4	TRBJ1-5	CASSADRGDPQHF	TGTGCCAGCAGTGCAGACAGGGGGGACCCCCAGCATTTT
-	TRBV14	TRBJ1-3	CASSQFSSSGNTIYF	TGTGCCAGCAGCCAATTTTCTTCTTCTGGAAACACCATATATTTT
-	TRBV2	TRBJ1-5	CASSGGQSNNQPQHF	TGTGCCAGCAGTGGCGGACAGAGTAATAATCAGCCCCAGCATTTT
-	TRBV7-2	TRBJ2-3	CASSSGEGAQYF	TGTGCCAGCAGTTCAGGGGAAGGCGCGCAGTATTTT